This is a list of T cell receptor beta chains from one sample in a study of cytomegalovirus exposure and HLA in healthy donors. TCRdb's table, derived via immunoSEQ multiplex PCR, lists solely in-frame clones and lacks some. This sample has tens of thousands of clones, with around 85% found just once. Sequencing was done on a sample of PBMCs. The receptors were sampled from a man aged 50-60 years in good health and CMV-seronegative. CDR3s include the opening cysteine and the closing phenylalanine or tryptophan. D genes are given only for firm matches. The size entry is marked missing in some rows and otherwise reads once, few, many or a size class.

>TRBJ1-3|TRBV5-4|NA|NA
CASSLTGTHPGNTIYF
TGTGCCAGCAGCTTAACAGGGACCCACCCCGGAAACACCATATATTTT
>TRBJ2-2|TRBV4-3|few|TRBD1
CASSQLGTENTGELFF
TGCGCCAGCAGCCAATTGGGGACAGAAAACACCGGGGAGCTGTTTTTT
>TRBJ1-1|TRBV19|NA|TRBD1
CASSPIKGQGRLTEAFF
TGTGCCAGTAGCCCTATTAAGGGACAGGGGAGGTTGACTGAAGCTTTCTTT
>TRBJ1-4|TRBV10-3|few|TRBD1
CAISEKGQGSGKLFF
TGTGCCATCAGTGAGAAAGGACAGGGTTCGGGAAAACTGTTTTTT
>TRBJ1-1|TRBV30|NA|NA
CAWSGRVGEAFF
TGTGCCTGGAGTGGCCGGGTGGGTGAAGCTTTCTTT
>TRBJ2-3|TRBV15|NA|TRBD1
CATGTATDTQYF
TGTGCCACAGGGACAGCCACAGATACGCAGTATTTT
>TRBJ2-7|TRBV5-4|NA|NA
CASSQWGLKTYEQYF
TGTGCCAGCAGCCAATGGGGGCTCAAGACTTACGAGCAGTACTTC
>TRBJ2-7|TRBV7-9|NA|TRBD1
CASSLVGGSYEQYF
TGTGCCAGCAGCTTAGTAGGGGGCAGTTACGAGCAGTACTTC
>TRBJ2-5|TRBV5-4|once|TRBD2
CASSLAGTSEETQYF
TGTGCCAGCAGCTTGGCCGGGACTAGCGAGGAGACCCAGTACTTC
>TRBJ1-2|TRBV4-3|NA|NA
CASSQYGDRSDYGYTF
TGCGCCAGCAGCCAATACGGAGACAGGTCTGACTATGGCTACACCTTC
>TRBJ2-1|TRBV6-5|NA|TRBD2
CASRPGLGNNEQFF
TGTGCCAGCAGGCCTGGACTAGGAAACAATGAGCAGTTCTTC
>TRBJ2-7|TRBV27|NA|NA
CASSPDTSRYEQYF
TGTGCCAGCAGCCCTGACACCAGTAGGTACGAGCAGTACTTC
>TRBJ2-5|TRBV19|NA|TRBD1
CASSAHRGETQYF
TGTGCCAGTAGTGCGCACAGGGGAGAGACCCAGTACTTC
>TRBJ2-1|TRBV7-2|NA|NA
CASSLVYRNEQFF
TGTGCCAGCAGCTTAGTCTACCGCAATGAGCAGTTCTTC
>TRBJ1-2|TRBV19|NA|NA
CASSTVANYGYTF
TGTGCCAGTAGTACGGTAGCTAACTATGGCTACACCTTC
>TRBJ1-1|TRBV10-3|NA|TRBD1
CATGQGGTEAFF
TGTGCCACCGGACAGGGTGGGACTGAAGCTTTCTTT
>TRBJ2-7|TRBV6-1|NA|TRBD1
CASTPEQGREQYF
TGTGCCAGCACCCCCGAACAGGGGCGCGAGCAGTACTTC
>TRBJ2-3|TRBV9|NA|TRBD2
CASSAGTSGGTSTDTQYF
TGTGCCAGCAGCGCCGGGACTAGCGGGGGGACTAGCACAGATACGCAGTATTTT
>TRBJ2-1|TRBV6-4|NA|TRBD2
CASSEAPGLAEQFF
TGTGCCAGCAGTGAGGCCCCGGGACTAGCGGAGCAGTTCTTC
>TRBJ2-1|TRBV5-1|NA|NA
CASSSVGAPLHGAEGSYNEQFF
TGCGCCAGCAGCTCCGTGGGGGCACCTCTCCATGGGGCCGAAGGCTCCTACAATGAGCAGTTCTTC
>TRBJ2-1|TRBV27|once|TRBD2
CASSLYATSGSSYNEQFF
TGTGCCAGCAGTTTATACGCGACTAGCGGGAGCTCCTACAATGAGCAGTTCTTC
>TRBJ2-1|TRBV7-7|NA|TRBD1
CASSLNQGDEQFF
TGTGCTAGCAGCTTAAATCAGGGGGATGAGCAGTTCTTC
>TRBJ1-1|TRBV7-9|NA|TRBD1
CASSSRQGGNTEAFF
TGTGCCAGCAGCTCTCGACAGGGGGGGAACACTGAAGCTTTCTTT
>TRBJ2-1|TRBV9|once|NA
CASSVGGGPYNEQFF
TGTGCCAGCAGCGTAGGTGGCGGGCCTTACAATGAGCAGTTCTTC
>TRBJ2-3|TRBV10-3|NA|NA
CAISDPGIGTDTQYF
TGTGCCATCAGTGACCCAGGGATCGGCACAGATACGCAGTATTTT
>TRBJ1-5|TRBV28|once|NA
CASSPGFGQPQHF
TGTGCCAGCAGTCCAGGGTTCGGTCAGCCCCAGCATTTT
>TRBJ2-5|TRBV9|NA|TRBD1
CASSVADRGGEGVRETQYF
TGTGCCAGCAGCGTAGCTGACAGGGGAGGTGAAGGGGTTAGAGAGACCCAGTACTTC
>TRBJ2-5|TRBV7-2|NA|NA
CASSLEADQETQYF
TGTGCCAGCAGCTTAGAGGCGGACCAAGAGACCCAGTACTTC
>TRBJ1-1|TRBV27|NA|TRBD1
CASSLRPRDRGPGTEAFF
TGTGCCAGCAGTTTAAGGCCGCGCGACAGGGGGCCGGGCACTGAAGCTTTCTTT
>TRBJ2-1|TRBV6-5|NA|NA
CASSYDGTRGDEEQFF
TGTGCCAGCAGTTACGATGGGACACGAGGGGACGAGGAGCAGTTCTTC
>TRBJ2-7|TRBV25-1|NA|NA
CASSPASERGTYEQYF
TGTGCCAGCAGTCCGGCCAGCGAAAGGGGTACCTACGAGCAGTACTTC
>TRBJ1-2|TRBV6-5|NA|NA
CASSSGGQTANYGYTF
TGTGCCAGCAGTTCGGGGGGCCAGACTGCTAACTATGGCTACACCTTC
>TRBJ1-3|TRBV5-1|NA|NA
CASSDLFEGSGNTIYF
TGCGCCAGCAGCGACCTATTTGAGGGATCTGGAAACACCATATATTTT
>TRBJ2-5|TRBV11-2|NA|TRBD2
CASSPSGRGETQYF
TGTGCCAGCAGCCCCAGCGGGAGGGGGGAGACCCAGTACTTC
>TRBJ2-2|TRBV28|NA|NA
CASSTRTANTGELFF
TGTGCCAGCAGTACCCGGACAGCGAACACCGGGGAGCTGTTTTTT
>TRBJ1-1|TRBV7-9|NA|TRBD1
CASSSEGTDTEAFF
TGTGCCAGCAGCTCCGAAGGGACAGACACTGAAGCTTTCTTT
>TRBJ2-5|TRBV20-1|NA|NA
CSAPLETQYF
TGCAGTGCTCCCCTAGAGACCCAGTACTTC
>TRBJ1-6|TRBV6-5|NA|TRBD1
CASSYSNRGDSPLHF
TGTGCCAGCAGTTACTCGAACAGGGGAGATTCACCCCTCCACTTT
>TRBJ2-7|TRBV5-4|NA|TRBD1
CASSTQKQGNYEQYF
TGTGCCAGCAGCACACAAAAACAGGGGAACTACGAGCAGTACTTC